This T cell receptor (beta chain) appears in the sequencing data of a study of CD8 T cells in acute hepatitis C reinfection. Background on the study: CD8+ T cells recognizing the HCV NS3-1073 epitope were profiled acutely and after viral clearance.

General study findings and limits: Preferential TRBV04 and TRBV06 usage appeared in all groups and was not explained by the naive pool.

This CDR3 is built from 16 residues. V was clipped by 6 bases and J by 0 bases, with 17 bases between them. Germline V gene sequence: CDR1 SNHLY, CDR2 FYNNEI. About this clone: Its antigen remains unknown.

As to time point: naive CD8 control sorted from an acute-time-point sample. Every 3 months, donors from a Montreal cohort of people who inject drugs were followed. Acute primary HCV infection: positive HCV RNA or antibody test after negative test within 24 weeks. Here immunoSEQ multiplex PCR was the method, and the copy in TCRdb shows in-frame clones only, minus some. The table includes some 40,000 clones, more than 75% detected once. This sequence joins TRBV2 and TRBJ2-5; D might be TRBD1 or TRBD2, each matching 5 bases. This sequence originates from a man aged 30 to 45 with chronic hepatitis C. Sequencing was performed on naive CD8+ T cells from PBMCs. The DNA for the CDR3 is TGTGCCAGCAGGGGGGTATCCGATCGGTACCAAGAGACCCAGTACTTC. Its translation: CASRGVSDRYQETQYF.